The TCR beta chain described here comes from a study of Ad26.COV2.S vaccination and SARS-CoV-2 variants. Overall study: Trial arm assignment for the donor was COV1001 Ad26.COV2.S. Once, or twice with 56 days between doses, Ad26.COV2.S was given intramuscularly.

The sample holds a few counts of this clone. Its antigen is unidentified. Described treatment: around 19 received Ad26.COV2.S at low or high dose, single or two shots; roughly five received placebo; per-sample allocation not given. Day 63 following the first vaccine or placebo injection was when the samples were taken. The vaccine antigen was prefusion-stabilized Wuhan SARS-CoV-2 spike. Study-wide findings and caveats: Recipients of either vaccine or placebo displayed similar breadth of non-spike TCRs.

This CDR3 has 16 amino acids. Trimming removed 0 bases at V and 6 bases at J, with 16 bases between. Germline CDR1 and CDR2: LNHNV and YYDKDF (reference sequence). Sequenced by immunoSEQ multiplex PCR; TCRdb stores in-frame clones only, minus some. The data show about 400,000 clones, 89% seen once. This sequence originates from a person aged 18-65 years who received the Ad26.COV2.S COVID-19 vaccine or a placebo. The chain joins TRBV15 to TRBJ2-3; D is possibly TRBD1 (5 bases). The input for sequencing was peripheral blood, taken in a trial of Ad26.COV2.S vaccine versus placebo. CDR3 residues: CATSREGLGPLDTQYF. The CDR3 DNA reads as TGTGCCACCAGCAGAGAGGGGCTAGGGCCGTTGGATACGCAGTATTTT.